The 28 T cell receptor beta chains given below trace back to one sample, sequenced in a study of T cell changes during pregnancy in multiple sclerosis. Data came from immunoSEQ multiplex PCR; TCRdb stores just in-frame clones and leaves some out. Among 48,000 or so clones listed, 85% to 95% were seen once. The input for sequencing was CD4+ T cells from peripheral blood mononuclear cells, taken in the second trimester of pregnancy. These receptors all come from a female donor in good health, enrolled as a control in a pregnancy study.

This chain uses TRBV7-3 with TRBJ1-4; D unclear. This CDR3 has 14 amino acids. CDR1 is SGHTA and CDR2 is FQGTGA in the germline V gene. V was clipped by 2 bases and J by 5 bases, with 9 bases between them. CDR3 amino acids: CASSLGGDNEKLFF. The CDR3 DNA follows: TGTGCCAGCAGCTTAGGCGGAGACAATGAAAAACTGTTTTTT.

V is TRBV6-1 and J is TRBJ1-5; D is unclear. The germline V gene encodes CDR1 MNHNS and CDR2 SASEGT. With 2 bases removed from V and 4 bases from J, the gap between germline ends came to 15 bases. This CDR3 is built from 16 residues. Here the CDR3 reads CASSELIRQANQPQHF. The CDR3 DNA reads as TGTGCCAGCAGTGAATTAATAAGGCAGGCAAATCAGCCCCAGCATTTT.

V and J are TRBV7-8 and TRBJ1-2; 9 nucleotides line up with TRBD1. J was trimmed by 2 bases and V by 6 bases; bases with no gene match: 10. CDR3 length: 16 amino acids. The germline gives CDR1 SGHVS, CDR2 FQNEAQ. DNA of the CDR3: TGTGCCAGCAGTCTCACAGAACAGGGGGCAAACTATGGCTACACCTTC. Translated: CASSLTEQGANYGYTF.

The rearrangement links TRBV28 to TRBJ1-2; tentatively, D is TRBD1 (5 bases). The CDR3 consists of 14 residues. V dropped 6 bases and J dropped 5 bases, with 16 bases sitting between them. The V gene's germline CDR1 is MDHEN and CDR2 SYDVKM. The CDR3 DNA reads as TGTGCCAGCAGCCTCGTGGGGGGAAGATATGGCTACACCTTC. Translating it yields CASSLVGGRYGYTF.

This chain connects TRBV27 to TRBJ1-2, with D possibly being TRBD1 (6 bases). Germline lookup yields CDR1 MNHEY and CDR2 SMNVEV (reference sequence). Trimming took 5 bases from V and 7 from J, leaving 20 bases between them. CDR3 length: 15 residues. The CDR3 reads CASSGRERGGRGYTF. The CDR3 coding sequence is TGTGCCAGCAGTGGCAGGGAGAGAGGGGGACGTGGCTACACCTTC.

V usage is TRBV5-1 and J usage is TRBJ2-3; TRBD2 matches 9 bases. Germline loops: CDR1 SGHRS, CDR2 YFSETQ. The V segment lost 4 bases and the J segment 4 bases; nucleotides outside the gene matches: 7. CDR3 length: 15 residues. In nucleotides, the CDR3 is TGCGCCAGCAGCCTATTGACTAGCGGACCAGATACGCAGTATTTT. Protein sequence: CASSLLTSGPDTQYF.

The rearrangement uses TRBV7-3 and TRBJ1-3, with D possibly being TRBD1 (5 bases). V gave up 5 bases and J gave up 0 bases, with 20 bases separating them. Germline V CDR1 and CDR2: SGHTA, FQGTGA. This CDR3 is built from 18 residues. The CDR3, as DNA: TGTGCCAGCAGCCGACCCCCGGACACACTGTCCTCTGGAAACACCATATATTTT. This gives the protein CASSRPPDTLSSGNTIYF.

The chain is built from TRBV7-9 and TRBJ2-7; tentative D call: TRBD1 (6 bases). Trimming removed 5 bases at V and 3 bases at J, with 14 bases between. This CDR3 comprises 14 residues. Germline lookup yields CDR1 SEHNR and CDR2 FQNEAQ (reference sequence). The CDR3 region has the DNA TGTGCCAGCAGCCCCCGGGACAAACTCTACGAGCAGTACTTC. It specifies CASSPRDKLYEQYF.

The CDR3 region has the DNA TGTGCCTGGAGTGAGGACAGGTACTATGGCTACACCTTC. This codes for CAWSEDRYYGYTF. This chain joins TRBV30 and TRBJ1-2, with 7 positions matching TRBD1. This CDR3 is 13 amino acids long. CDR1 GTSNPN and CDR2 SVGIG come from the germline V gene (reference sequence). Germline trimming cut 1 base from V and 3 bases from J; bases unmatched to any gene: 2.

The chain has TRBV5-1 and TRBJ2-3, with 14 bases that match TRBD2. Germline CDR1 is SGHRS and CDR2 is YFSETQ. Trimming removed 4 bases from V and 0 bases from J; junction bases left unmatched: 10. The CDR3 spans 19 residues. The CDR3 DNA reads as TGCGCCAGCAGCAAGCCCGGGACTAGCGGGGGCCCTAGCACAGATACGCAGTATTTT. Translated, it gives CASSKPGTSGGPSTDTQYF.

This chain uses TRBV28 with TRBJ2-6; tentatively, D is TRBD2 (5 bases). The CDR3 totals 17 residues. Deletions cut 5 bases from V and 0 bases from J, with 14 bases between. Germline V gene data show CDR1 as MDHEN and CDR2 as SYDVKM. The chain's CDR3 is CASSQQRASSGANVLTF. The CDR3 bases are TGTGCCAGCAGTCAACAGAGGGCAAGCTCTGGGGCCAACGTCCTGACTTTC. Full variable domain (remainder filled in from reference TRBV28 and TRBJ2-6): DVKVTQSSRYLVKRTGEKVFLECVQDMDHENMFWYRQDPGLGLRLIYFSYDVKMKEKGDIPEGYSVSREKKERFSLILESASTNQTSMYLCASSQQRASSGANVLTFGAGSRLTVL.

The rearrangement links TRBV18 to TRBJ1-4; D perhaps matches TRBD1 (6 bases). The germline V gene has CDR1 KGHSH and CDR2 LQKENI. The CDR3 totals 15 residues. V lost 0 bases to trimming and J lost 3 bases, with 8 bases between them. DNA of the CDR3: TGTGCCAGCTCACCACCGGGGGCAGCTAATGAAAAACTGTTTTTT. Translating it yields CASSPPGAANEKLFF. The variable domain in full, completed from reference TRBV18 and TRBJ1-4, reads NAGVMQNPRHLVRRRGQEARLRCSPMKGHSHVYWYRQLPEEGLKFMVYLQKENIIDESGMPKERFSAEFPKEGPSILRIQQVVRGDSAAYFCASSPPGAANEKLFFGSGTQLSVL.

V and J are TRBV5-1 and TRBJ2-7, with TRBD1 identical over 10 bases. J gave up 4 bases and V 3 bases, and 4 bases lay outside the gene matches. Germline V CDR1 and CDR2: SGHRS, YFSETQ. This CDR3 region has 14 residues. As DNA, the CDR3 is TGCGCCAGCAGCTCGACAGGGGGCTTTTACGAGCAGTACTTC. Translating gives CASSSTGGFYEQYF.

V usage is TRBV5-6 and J usage is TRBJ1-6, with unresolved D. Trimming took 3 bases from V and 6 from J, leaving 7 bases between them. Germline loops: CDR1 SGHDT, CDR2 YYEEEE. The CDR3 is 13 amino acids. CDR3 coding DNA: TGTGCCAGCAGCTCGTCAGGTAATTCACCCCTCCACTTT. Amino acids: CASSSSGNSPLHF.

The chain has TRBV5-1 and TRBJ2-3; D gene unclear. This CDR3 region has 14 residues. Trimming shortened V by 0 bases and J by 1 base, and 6 bases separated the two germline ends. Germline CDR1 is SGHRS and CDR2 is YFSETQ. CDR3 loop: CASSLEPGTDTQYF. CDR3 coding DNA: TGCGCCAGCAGCTTGGAGCCCGGCACAGATACGCAGTATTTT.

The genes are TRBV27 and TRBJ2-7; TRBD2 aligns across 11 bases. J lost 6 bases, V lost 5 bases, and 3 bases had no gene match. The CDR3 sequence is 13 residues long. Germline loops: CDR1 MNHEY, CDR2 SMNVEV (reference sequence). CDR3 residues: CASSPLAGGEQYF. CDR3 bases: TGTGCCAGCAGTCCCCTAGCGGGGGGCGAGCAGTACTTC.

The chain has TRBV28 and TRBJ1-6; 9 bases line up with TRBD1. CDR1 is MDHEN, CDR2 SYDVKM, per germline. V was pared by 6 bases and J by 8 bases, with 8 bases of the junction left unmatched. The CDR3 covers 15 residues. CDR3 region: CASRATGGGYSPLHF. CDR3 nucleotides: TGTGCCAGCAGGGCTACAGGGGGCGGGTATTCACCCCTCCACTTT.

This clone was counted once. The chain joins TRBV7-2 to TRBJ2-3; a possible D gene is TRBD1 (5 bases). CDR1 and CDR2 from the germline V gene are SGHTA and FQGNSA. The length of the CDR3 is 13 residues. V gave up 6 bases and J gave up 6 bases, with 13 bases separating them. CDR3 DNA: TGTGCCAGCAGGCAGGCTGGGGCTGATACGCAGTATTTT. Amino acids: CASRQAGADTQYF.

This clone was counted once. This same CDR3 is encoded by further DNA sequences in the sample. The CDR3 DNA reads TGTGCCAGCAGCGTAAGAGGACAAGTGGGTACTGAAGCTTTCTTT. Its translation is CASSVRGQVGTEAFF. The chain couples TRBV9 to TRBJ1-1; tentative D call: TRBD1 (5 bases). CDR3 length: 15 amino acids. The germline CDR1 and CDR2 sequences are SGDLS and YYNGEE. Deletions cut 1 base from V and 5 bases from J, with 15 bases between. Variable domain in full (rest from reference TRBV9 and TRBJ1-1): DSGVTQTPKHLITATGQRVTLRCSPRSGDLSVYWYQQSLDQGLQFLIQYYNGEERAKGNILERFSAQQFPDLHSELNLSSLELGDSALYFCASSVRGQVGTEAFFGQGTRLTVV.

CDR3 sequence: CASSYSREQYEQYF. In nucleotides, the CDR3 is TGTGCCAGCAGTTACTCGCGGGAGCAATACGAGCAGTACTTC. The chain carries TRBV6-5 and TRBJ2-7, with 7 nucleotides matching TRBD2. The CDR3 loop spans 14 amino acids. Looked up from germline, CDR1 is MNHEY and CDR2 is SVGAGI. With 0 bases clipped from V and 4 bases from J, the junction kept 3 bases outside the gene matches.

V and J are TRBV7-3 and TRBJ2-1, with D perhaps TRBD2 (6 bases). CDR1 SGHTA and CDR2 FQGTGA come from the germline V gene. V lost 4 bases and J lost 15, with 16 bases in between. The CDR3 is 12 residues long. In nucleotides, the CDR3 is TGTGCCAGCAGCTATGCGGGATCGGATCTGTTCTTC. Translated, it gives CASSYAGSDLFF.

The gene calls are TRBV28 and TRBJ2-2; TRBD1 matches at 11 bases. V shed 4 bases and J 6 bases; nucleotides not matched to a gene: 7. The CDR3 contains 16 residues. The germline V gene has CDR1 MDHEN and CDR2 SYDVKM. CDR3 residues: CASSSSPGQGAGELFF. In nucleotides, the CDR3 is TGTGCCAGCAGTTCCTCACCGGGACAGGGGGCCGGGGAGCTGTTTTTT. Variable domain in full (rest from reference TRBV28 and TRBJ2-2): DVKVTQSSRYLVKRTGEKVFLECVQDMDHENMFWYRQDPGLGLRLIYFSYDVKMKEKGDIPEGYSVSREKKERFSLILESASTNQTSMYLCASSSSPGQGAGELFFGEGSRLTVL.

The chain couples TRBV7-2 to TRBJ2-7, with D tentatively TRBD1 (5 bases). V was clipped by 6 bases and J by 0 bases, with 9 bases between them. CDR1 is SGHTA, CDR2 FQGNSA, per germline. This CDR3 is built from 13 residues. The CDR3 region is CASRGAGSYEQYF. CDR3 coding DNA: TGTGCCAGCAGAGGGGCCGGCTCCTACGAGCAGTACTTC.

This chain connects TRBV19 to TRBJ2-5; tentative D call: TRBD1 (6 bases). This CDR3 is 13 amino acids long. The V gene lost 1 base and the J gene lost 5 bases, with 8 bases spanning the gap. CDR1 is LNHDA, CDR2 SQIVND, per germline (reference sequence). CDR3 sequence reads: CASSIGGQETQYF. The CDR3 DNA follows: TGTGCCAGTAGTATAGGGGGGCAGGAGACCCAGTACTTC.

The rearrangement links TRBV4-2 to TRBJ2-3; TRBD2 matches 14 bases. V lost 2 bases to trimming and J lost 6 bases; unmatched junction nucleotides: 19. Per the germline V gene, CDR1 is LGHNA and CDR2 is YNFKEQ. This CDR3 contains 21 residues. CDR3 in amino acids: CASSQRGRGLAGGEVRDTQYF. The CDR3 region has the DNA TGTGCCAGCAGCCAAAGGGGGCGAGGACTAGCGGGGGGTGAGGTTCGCGATACGCAGTATTTT.

This clone was recorded once. The rearrangement joins TRBV18 to TRBJ2-7; weak D call: TRBD1 (6 bases). V lost 4 bases and J lost 5, with 21 bases in between. This CDR3 is built from 16 residues. In germline, CDR1 is KGHSH, CDR2 LQKENI. The CDR3 DNA reads TGTGCCAGCTCACGACTTCCGGGACAAGCGGCCCACGAGCAGTACTTC. This codes for CASSRLPGQAAHEQYF.

This chain links TRBV10-1 with TRBJ1-1; D remains ambiguous. V was shortened by 4 bases and J by 1 base, with 7 bases between the two germline ends. This CDR3 has 13 residues. Germline CDR1 is WNHNN and CDR2 is SYGVQD (reference sequence). The CDR3 sequence is CASSGLSNTEAFF. CDR3 nucleotides: TGCGCCAGCAGTGGACTCTCGAACACTGAAGCTTTCTTT.

V and J are TRBV6-4 and TRBJ1-6; weak D call: TRBD1 (6 bases). Germline V gene sequence: CDR1 MRHNA, CDR2 SNTAGT. The ends were cut back, 4 bases at V and 9 bases at J, with 16 bases in the middle. The CDR3 runs 15 residues. The CDR3 reads CASSVGAGSGSPLHF. The CDR3 nucleotides are TGTGCCAGCAGTGTGGGGGCAGGGTCAGGTTCACCCCTCCACTTT.